The 29 T cell receptor beta chains in this list originate from one sample, sequenced in a study of blood T cell repertoires in COVID-19. Data came from immunoSEQ multiplex PCR; TCRdb stores just in-frame clones and leaves some out. The sample shows more than 300,000 clones, more than 70% of them seen only once. The sequenced sample consisted of peripheral blood. These receptors all stem from a woman aged 25 to 45 with COVID-19, enrolled during active disease.

V is TRBV5-4 and J is TRBJ2-2; 9 nucleotides line up with TRBD2. V lost 4 bases and J lost 7; bases outside the gene matches: 5. This CDR3 is built from 14 residues. Germline CDR1 reads SGHNT; CDR2 reads YYREEE (reference sequence). CDR3 sequence: CASSKGLARGELFF. The CDR3 nucleotides read TGTGCCAGCAGCAAGGGACTAGCCCGCGGGGAGCTGTTTTTT.

The chain carries TRBV23-1 and TRBJ1-1, with D perhaps TRBD1 (5 bases). TRBV23-1 qualifies as an ORF whose function is uncertain. The CDR3 is 16 amino acids. Between the trimmed V and J ends, which lost 7 bases and 1 base, there was a span of 19 bases. As DNA, the CDR3 is TGCGCCAGCACCCCCCCGGACCCGGACAAGAACACTGAAGCTTTCTTT. Translation gives CASTPPDPDKNTEAFF.

This chain uses TRBV5-1 with TRBJ1-1; D unclear. The CDR3 runs to 13 residues. V dropped 0 bases and J dropped 1 base, with 4 bases sitting between them. The germline V gene encodes CDR1 SGHRS and CDR2 YFSETQ. CDR3 sequence: CASSLAWNTEAFF. DNA for the CDR3: TGCGCCAGCAGCTTGGCCTGGAACACTGAAGCTTTCTTT.

Details on this clone: Other DNA variants within this sample encode the same CDR3. V usage is TRBV6-5 and J usage is TRBJ2-7; 8 bases line up with TRBD1. After removal of 5 bases from V and 0 bases from J, the junction contained 6 bases not matched to a gene. Germline V gene data show CDR1 as MNHEY and CDR2 as SVGAGI. This CDR3 spans 15 amino acids. CDR3 sequence (DNA): TGTGCCAGCAGTCCCAGGACAGGGAGCTCCTACGAGCAGTACTTC. This sequence encodes CASSPRTGSSYEQYF.

The V gene is TRBV21-1, the J gene TRBJ2-7; the table's D call of TRBD1 was not tested on the DNA. TRBV21-1 is tagged as a pseudogene. The CDR3 has 14 amino acids. The chain's CDR3 is CASTFDRSPYEQYF. CDR3 DNA: TGTGCCAGCACCTTCGACAGATCCCCCTACGAGCAGTACTTC.

The chain recombines TRBV25-1 with TRBJ2-7; 13 positions match TRBD2. From germline, CDR1 is MGHDK and CDR2 SYGVNS. The CDR3 loop spans 18 amino acids. V trimming: 5 bases; J trimming: 6 bases; junction bases outside the gene matches: 16. Written as DNA, the CDR3 is TGTGCCAGCAGTCAGGAGAGAACTAGCGGGAGGGCCTCGAGCGAGCAGTACTTC. Its translation: CASSQERTSGRASSEQYF.

V gene TRBV27 combines with J gene TRBJ2-5, with 7 bases lining up with TRBD1. Germline CDR1 is MNHEY and CDR2 is SMNVEV (reference sequence). CDR3 length: 16 residues. J gave up 2 bases and V 5 bases, and 11 bases lay outside the gene matches. CDR3 residues: CASSTRGSGAQETQYF. Written as DNA, the CDR3 is TGTGCCAGCAGTACCAGGGGGAGCGGAGCACAAGAGACCCAGTACTTC.

The V gene is TRBV6-5, the J gene TRBJ2-7, with TRBD1 matching over 9 bases. The CDR3 has 14 residues. V lost 0 bases and J lost 5; bases outside the gene matches: 2. The germline V gene has CDR1 MNHEY and CDR2 SVGAGI. In DNA form, the CDR3 reads TGTGCCAGCAGTTACTCGAGGACAGGGGACGAGCAGTACTTC. This encodes CASSYSRTGDEQYF.

J is TRBJ2-1 and V is TRBV7-9; 11 bases line up with TRBD1. Germline CDR1 reads SEHNR; CDR2 reads FQNEAQ (reference sequence). This CDR3 has 15 amino acids. V shed 5 bases, J shed 6 bases, and the junction held 6 bases outside the gene matches. CDR3 in amino acids: CASSLVGTGGNEQFF. The DNA of the CDR3 is TGTGCCAGCAGCCTAGTGGGGACAGGGGGCAATGAGCAGTTCTTC.

V gene TRBV24-1 combines with J gene TRBJ1-5; TRBD1 aligns across 7 bases. CDR1 is KGHDR, CDR2 SFDVKD, per germline. The V segment lost 4 bases and the J segment 4 bases; nucleotides outside the gene matches: 9. The CDR3 totals 16 residues. The CDR3 nucleotides are TGTGCCACCAGTGACGGGGGACAGAGATCAAATCAGCCCCAGCATTTT. It specifies CATSDGGQRSNQPQHF.

The chain recombines TRBV27 with TRBJ2-1, with 12 nucleotides matching TRBD1. CDR1 MNHEY and CDR2 SMNVEV come from the germline V gene (reference sequence). The V segment lost 5 bases and the J segment 7 bases; nucleotides outside the gene matches: 6. The CDR3 sequence is 15 residues long. The CDR3 DNA is TGTGCCAGCAGTCCCGGGACAGGGGGCATGAATGAGCAGTTCTTC. It codes for CASSPGTGGMNEQFF.

This chain links TRBV9 with TRBJ2-1; 11 bases map to TRBD2. The CDR3 has 15 amino acids. Germline V gives CDR1 SGDLS, CDR2 YYNGEE. The trim removed 3 bases at V and 3 bases at J, leaving 2 bases unmatched. Here the CDR3 reads CASSAGLAGYNEQFF. CDR3 DNA sequence: TGTGCCAGCAGCGCCGGACTAGCGGGCTACAATGAGCAGTTCTTC. The full variable domain, rest sourced from reference TRBV9 and TRBJ2-1, is DSGVTQTPKHLITATGQRVTLRCSPRSGDLSVYWYQQSLDQGLQFLIQYYNGEERAKGNILERFSAQQFPDLHSELNLSSLELGDSALYFCASSAGLAGYNEQFFGPGTRLTVL.

This clone was picked up a small number of times. The V and J genes are TRBV9 and TRBJ1-4; D not certain. CDR1 SGDLS and CDR2 YYNGEE come from the germline V gene. The CDR3 covers 15 residues. Trimming took 0 bases from V and 5 from J, leaving 11 bases between them. The CDR3 sequence is CASSVGARRNEKLFF. The CDR3 nucleotides are TGTGCCAGCAGCGTAGGGGCCCGGAGGAATGAAAAACTGTTTTTT.

This clone was seen a few times. The chain employs TRBV4-1 and TRBJ1-4, with D possibly matching TRBD1 (5 bases). The V end lost 1 base, the J end lost 7 bases, and 19 bases lay between the germline ends. Germline loops: CDR1 MGHRA, CDR2 YSYEKL. This CDR3 spans 17 amino acids. The CDR3 here is CASSQVGQGGVGEKLFF. The CDR3 bases are TGCGCCAGCAGCCAAGTGGGCCAGGGCGGGGTGGGTGAAAAACTGTTTTTT.

The rearrangement links TRBV4-3 to TRBJ2-7, with 10 positions matching TRBD2. Per the germline V gene, CDR1 is LGHNA and CDR2 is YSLEER. The length of the CDR3 is 16 residues. The J segment lost 2 bases and the V segment lost 3 bases, leaving 7 bases of the junction unmatched. CDR3 coding DNA: TGCGCCAGCAGCCAGGGTCTAGCGGGAGTAGCCTACGAGCAGTACTTC. Translation: CASSQGLAGVAYEQYF.

V and J are TRBV5-1 and TRBJ2-5; TRBD2 might be the D (6 bases). The germline CDR1 and CDR2 sequences are SGHRS and YFSETQ. V was trimmed by 4 bases and J by 5 bases, leaving 15 bases between them. The CDR3 contains 14 residues. CDR3 sequence reads: CASSPAAGRETQYF. In DNA form, the CDR3 reads TGCGCCAGCAGCCCCGCCGCAGGGAGGGAGACCCAGTACTTC.

V is TRBV4-3 and J is TRBJ2-5; D unresolved. CDR1 and CDR2 (germline): LGHNA, YSLEER. V was trimmed by 2 bases and J by 1 base, leaving 8 bases between them. The length of the CDR3 is 14 residues. The CDR3 region has the DNA TGCGCCAGCAGCCAAACAGTGTTCCAAGAGACCCAGTACTTC. Translating it yields CASSQTVFQETQYF.

The chain joins TRBV11-3 to TRBJ2-1; 9 bases are shared with TRBD2. This CDR3 contains 13 residues. After removal of 3 bases from V and 10 bases from J, the junction contained 4 bases not matched to a gene. Germline CDR1 is SGHNT and CDR2 is YENEEA. This CDR3 reads CASSLLTSGEQFF. CDR3 DNA sequence: TGTGCCAGCAGCTTGCTGACTAGCGGAGAGCAGTTCTTC.

This chain's CDR3 is CASSGQARTGEYPYEQYF. The CDR3 nucleotides read TGTGCCAGCAGTGGTCAGGCCCGGACAGGGGAATATCCCTACGAGCAGTACTTC. V usage is TRBV2 and J usage is TRBJ2-7, with 9 bases matching TRBD1. Germline CDR1 SNHLY, CDR2 FYNNEI. Unmatched junction bases numbered 15, after V lost 4 bases and J lost 2 bases. The CDR3 has 18 residues. Drawing the rest from reference TRBV2 and TRBJ2-7, the complete variable domain is EPEVTQTPSHQVTQMGQEVILRCVPISNHLYFYWYRQILGQKVEFLVSFYNNEISEKSEIFDDQFSVERPDGSNFTLKIRSTKLEDSAMYFCASSGQARTGEYPYEQYFGPGTRLTVT.

The DNA of the CDR3 is TGTGCCAGCAGTTTTGGGAGAAATCAGCCCCAGCATTTT. Translation: CASSFGRNQPQHF. The gene calls are TRBV27 and TRBJ1-5; D remains unclear. V was shortened by 3 bases and J by 4 bases, with 7 bases between the two germline ends. The germline gives CDR1 MNHEY, CDR2 SMNVEV (reference sequence). The CDR3 is 13 residues long.

The chain links TRBV30 to TRBJ2-3, with D maybe TRBD2 (5 bases). The germline V gene has CDR1 GTSNPN and CDR2 SVGIG (reference sequence). The V end lost 3 bases, the J end lost 8 bases, and 21 bases lay between the germline ends. The CDR3 consists of 15 residues. The CDR3 protein is CAWRSGASAVGTQYF. CDR3 in DNA: TGTGCCTGGAGAAGCGGCGCTTCGGCTGTTGGTACGCAGTATTTT.

This sequence joins TRBV9 and TRBJ2-3; D is uncertain. The CDR3 spans 15 residues. Germline V gene sequence: CDR1 SGDLS, CDR2 YYNGEE. Trimming removed 4 bases at V and 0 bases at J, with 12 bases between. CDR3 nucleotides: TGTGCCAGCAGCCCAGTGGGCAGTAGCACAGATACGCAGTATTTT. Its protein is CASSPVGSSTDTQYF.

This clone came up once. This sequence joins TRBV18 and TRBJ1-2, with unresolved D. There are 14 residues in the CDR3. The germline gives CDR1 KGHSH, CDR2 LQKENI. Trimming removed 0 bases at V and 8 bases at J, with 13 bases between. This CDR3 is CASSPPRNYHGYTF. CDR3 nucleotide sequence: TGTGCCAGCTCACCACCCAGGAATTATCACGGCTACACCTTC. Combining the CDR3 with reference TRBV18 and TRBJ1-2 gives the whole variable domain NAGVMQNPRHLVRRRGQEARLRCSPMKGHSHVYWYRQLPEEGLKFMVYLQKENIIDESGMPKERFSAEFPKEGPSILRIQQVVRGDSAAYFCASSPPRNYHGYTFGSGTRLTVV.

V usage is TRBV9 and J usage is TRBJ2-7; the match to TRBD1 covers 9 bases. The CDR3 is 12 amino acids. Trimming took 7 bases from V and 3 from J; bases not matched to a gene: 2. Germline V gives CDR1 SGDLS, CDR2 YYNGEE. CDR3 loop: CASGTGIYEQYF. Written as DNA, the CDR3 is TGTGCCAGCGGGACAGGGATCTACGAGCAGTACTTC.

The V and J genes are TRBV19 and TRBJ1-2, with TRBD1 identical over 7 bases. J lost 6 bases, V lost 3 bases, and 1 base had no gene match. The CDR3 has 12 residues. Per the germline V gene, CDR1 is LNHDA and CDR2 is SQIVND (reference sequence). The CDR3 here is CASSMGQHGYTF. The CDR3 DNA reads as TGTGCCAGTAGTATGGGACAGCATGGCTACACCTTC.

The gene calls are TRBV18 and TRBJ1-1; D is unresolved. V dropped 2 bases and J dropped 0 bases, with 7 bases sitting between them. This CDR3 comprises 14 residues. Germline V CDR1 and CDR2: KGHSH, LQKENI. The CDR3 region has the DNA TGTGCCAGCTCACCAGAGGAGTTGAACACTGAAGCTTTCTTT. Translating gives CASSPEELNTEAFF. Full variable domain (outside the CDR3, taken from reference TRBV18 and TRBJ1-1): NAGVMQNPRHLVRRRGQEARLRCSPMKGHSHVYWYRQLPEEGLKFMVYLQKENIIDESGMPKERFSAEFPKEGPSILRIQQVVRGDSAAYFCASSPEELNTEAFFGQGTRLTVV.

In DNA, the CDR3 is TGTGCCAGCAGCACCCTGGACAGGAACACTGAAGCTTTCTTT. It translates to CASSTLDRNTEAFF. This chain joins TRBV4-2 and TRBJ1-1; D may be TRBD1 (6 bases). Between the trimmed V and J ends, which lost 5 bases and 1 base, there was a span of 11 bases. Germline CDR1 LGHNA, CDR2 YNFKEQ. The CDR3 has 14 amino acids.

The rearrangement links TRBV27 to TRBJ2-7; 8 nucleotides match TRBD1. The CDR3 is 12 residues long. V trimming: 5 bases; J trimming: 4 bases; junction bases outside the gene matches: 1. Germline V CDR1 and CDR2: MNHEY, SMNVEV (reference sequence). The CDR3 sequence: CASSDRGYEQYF. The CDR3 DNA sequence: TGTGCCAGCAGTGACAGGGGATACGAGCAGTACTTC.

V usage is TRBV5-1 and J usage is TRBJ2-1, with 11 bases matching TRBD2. The V gene end was trimmed by 3 bases and the J gene end by 6 bases; junction bases not matched to a gene: 5. This CDR3 has 15 residues. Germline V gene data show CDR1 as SGHRS and CDR2 as YFSETQ. Here the CDR3 DNA reads TGCGCCAGCAGCTCACTAGCGGGAGAGTTCAATGAGCAGTTCTTC. Residues: CASSSLAGEFNEQFF.